The 17 T cell receptor beta chains below come from one sample, sequenced in a study of CD8 T cells in Susac syndrome. Random hexamers were used to reverse transcribe the RNA input (roughly 0.5 to 1 ug). MiXCR was run by TCRdb on the immunoSEQ multiplex PCR reads, yielding one entry per CDR3 protein. The table has about 84,000 distinct CDR3 sequences, 85% to 95% seen once. Sequencing used CD8+ T cells from PBMCs. The source of these receptors is a human donor in good health.

The genes are TRBV5-1 and TRBJ1-1; D is unresolved. The CDR3 runs 15 residues. Germline V gene sequence: CDR1 SGHRS, CDR2 YFSETQ. V dropped 4 bases and J dropped 0 bases, with 13 bases sitting between them. The CDR3 loop reads CASSVAGPLNTEAFF. CDR3 nucleotide sequence: TGCGCCAGCAGCGTCGCCGGACCCCTGAACACTGAAGCTTTCTTT.

CDR3 nucleotide sequence: TGCAGTCATTATGCTGGACAGGACCTCACAGATACGCAGTATTTT. Protein: CSHYAGQDLTDTQYF. The gene calls are TRBV29-1 and TRBJ2-3; the match to TRBD1 covers 7 bases. The CDR3 consists of 15 residues. CDR1 is SQVTM and CDR2 is ANQGSEA in the germline V gene.

The rearrangement uses TRBV6-2 or TRBV6-3 and TRBJ2-7; the D is unclear. The CDR3 consists of 14 residues. CDR1 and CDR2 from the germline V gene are MNHEY and SVGEGT. The V end was cut by 2 bases, the J end by 6 bases, with 14 bases between. The CDR3 DNA follows: TGTGCCAGCAGTTACACCTCCCGCCCGTCCGAGCAGTACTTC. Translation gives CASSYTSRPSEQYF.

The chain uses TRBV7-8 and TRBJ1-5; no clear D gene. CDR3 size: 12 residues. Per the germline V gene, CDR1 is SGHVS and CDR2 is FQNEAQ. Trimming shortened V by 1 base and J by 8 bases, and 6 bases separated the two germline ends. This CDR3 is CASSLEEEPQHF. The CDR3 nucleotides are TGTGCCAGCAGCTTAGAGGAGGAGCCCCAGCATTTT.

The sample holds one count of this clonotype. The chain couples TRBV5-1 to TRBJ1-2; tentative D call: TRBD1 (5 bases). V was trimmed by 1 base and J by 4 bases, leaving 11 bases between them. CDR1 and CDR2 from the germline V gene are SGHRS and YFSETQ. The CDR3 runs 14 residues. CDR3 DNA: TGCGCCAGCAGCTTGTACGCAGGGACCTATGGCTACACCTTC. Translating it yields CASSLYAGTYGYTF.

The chain recombines TRBV7-2 with TRBJ2-5; 11 bases align to TRBD2. The CDR3 runs to 16 residues. Per the germline V gene, CDR1 is SGHTA and CDR2 is FQGNSA. Trimming took 8 bases from V and 3 from J; bases not matched to a gene: 11. This CDR3 is CASSAGSGGAKETQYF. The DNA for the CDR3 is TGTGCCAGCTCCGCGGGTAGCGGGGGGGCGAAAGAGACCCAGTACTTC.

The chain combines TRBV29-1 with TRBJ1-1; D call uncertain. This CDR3 is built from 15 residues. Per the germline V gene, CDR1 is SQVTM and CDR2 is ANQGSEA. Trimming took 5 bases from V and 3 from J, leaving 19 bases between them. The CDR3 loop is CSVRRDKPLYTEAFF. The DNA for the CDR3 is TGCAGCGTTCGAAGGGATAAACCCCTGTACACTGAAGCTTTCTTT.

The rearrangement joins TRBV2 to TRBJ1-2, with D possibly being TRBD1 (5 bases). Germline CDR1 is SNHLY and CDR2 is FYNNEI. Deletions cut 7 bases from V and 2 bases from J, with 14 bases between. The CDR3 loop spans 14 amino acids. CDR3 residues: CASIEAGGNYGYTF. CDR3 coding DNA: TGTGCCAGCATAGAGGCCGGGGGGAACTATGGCTACACCTTC.

The chain is built from TRBV7-2 and TRBJ2-7; perhaps TRBD1 as D (6 bases). Germline V gene sequence: CDR1 SGHTA, CDR2 FQGNSA. The CDR3 extends over 13 amino acids. Deletions cut 1 base from V and 5 bases from J, with 9 bases between. The CDR3 is CASSLDKGDEQYF. CDR3 nucleotide sequence: TGTGCCAGCAGCTTAGATAAGGGGGACGAGCAGTACTTC.

The V and J genes are TRBV9 and TRBJ2-3; 8 positions match TRBD1. Germline trimming cut 1 base from V and 3 bases from J; bases unmatched to any gene: 4. Germline V gene lookup returns CDR1 SGDLS and CDR2 YYNGEE. The CDR3 is made up of 15 amino acids. The CDR3 DNA sequence: TGTGCCAGCAGCGTACAGGGGGCGGGTACAGATACGCAGTATTTT. Translated: CASSVQGAGTDTQYF.

The V call is TRBV13, the J call TRBJ2-1; 11 nucleotides align to TRBD1. Germline V gives CDR1 PRHDT, CDR2 FYEKMQ (reference sequence). Unmatched junction bases numbered 6, after V lost 4 bases and J lost 7 bases. This CDR3 has 15 amino acids. In nucleotides, the CDR3 is TGTGCCAGCAGCTCCGGACAGGGGGCCTCGAATGAGCAGTTCTTC. It codes for CASSSGQGASNEQFF. The whole variable domain, remainder taken from reference TRBV13 and TRBJ2-1, is AAGVIQSPRHLIKEKRETATLKCYPIPRHDTVYWYQQGPGQDPQFLISFYEKMQSDKGSIPDRFSAQQFSDYHSELNMSSLELGDSALYFCASSSGQGASNEQFFGPGTRLTVL.

This clonotype is a singleton in its sample. V usage is TRBV13 and J usage is TRBJ1-1, with D possibly being TRBD1 (5 bases). Germline V gene sequence: CDR1 PRHDT, CDR2 FYEKMQ (reference sequence). The V and J ends lost 1 base and 11 bases respectively, with 17 bases between them. This CDR3 region has 14 residues. The CDR3 region has the DNA TGTGCCAGCAGCTTAGCGGGGACCCGGGGCAGGGCTTTCTTT. This gives the protein CASSLAGTRGRAFF.

The chain is built from TRBV6-1 and TRBJ1-1; a weak D match, TRBD1 (5 bases). Deletions cut 1 base from V and 3 bases from J, with 9 bases between. This CDR3 has 14 amino acids. The germline V gene encodes CDR1 MNHNS and CDR2 SASEGT. The CDR3 protein is CASSEDRGYTEAFF. CDR3 sequence (DNA): TGTGCCAGCAGTGAAGACCGGGGCTACACTGAAGCTTTCTTT.

This chain links TRBV2 with TRBJ1-2; D not resolved. Per the germline V gene, CDR1 is SNHLY and CDR2 is FYNNEI. This CDR3 comprises 14 residues. Trimming took 3 bases from V and 1 from J, leaving 9 bases between them. The CDR3 sequence is CASSDVSLNYGYTF. CDR3 in DNA: TGTGCCAGCAGTGACGTCTCACTTAACTATGGCTACACCTTC.

The rearrangement joins TRBV29-1 to TRBJ2-1; D unresolved. Per the germline V gene, CDR1 is SQVTM and CDR2 is ANQGSEA. The CDR3 length is 18 residues. The V and J ends lost 2 bases and 2 bases respectively, with 22 bases between them. The CDR3 DNA reads TGCAGCGTTGAATCCTTCCCCCGGGCCCCCCGCCCCTACAATGAGCAGTTCTTC. Amino acid sequence: CSVESFPRAPRPYNEQFF.

This chain connects TRBV2 to TRBJ2-6, with 11 bases lining up with TRBD2. The germline V gene encodes CDR1 SNHLY and CDR2 FYNNEI. The CDR3 loop spans 18 amino acids. V was clipped by 1 base and J by 3 bases; unmatched bases: 5. The chain's CDR3 is CASSEVAGGPGGANVLTF. Here the CDR3 DNA reads TGTGCCAGCAGTGAAGTAGCGGGGGGGCCCGGTGGGGCCAACGTCCTGACTTTC.

V gene TRBV3-1 combines with J gene TRBJ2-7; D remains unclear. CDR1 LGHDT and CDR2 YNNKEL come from the germline V gene (reference sequence). V was shortened by 4 bases and J by 5 bases, with 18 bases between the two germline ends. There are 15 residues in the CDR3. CDR3: CASSPLGGAYDEQYF. The CDR3 DNA reads TGTGCCAGCAGCCCGTTAGGTGGAGCATACGACGAGCAGTACTTC.